The clone carrying this T cell receptor beta chain has just one count. Its antigen is unidentified. Sequence at one end of the junction differs from germline and may be a read error. Primers for the PCR totalled 60 Vbeta and 13 Jbeta. Generated by immunoSEQ multiplex PCR, the TCRdb table keeps only in-frame clones and is missing some. In the table there are about 110,000 clones, roughly four fifths of which are singletons. Germline CDR1 reads SSHAT; CDR2 reads FNYEAQ (reference sequence). CDR3 size: 15 residues. The data stem from a study of cytomegalovirus exposure and HLA in healthy donors. Study-level findings and limits: No immune exposure information besides CMV serostatus was available.

The sequenced material came from PBMCs. V and J are TRBV7-7 and TRBJ2-3, with 9 bases matching TRBD1. The sequence derives from a man aged 45-60 years in good health and CMV-seronegative. The CDR3 DNA sequence: TGTGCTAGCAGCCTGGGACAGGGCCCCACAGATACGCAGTATTTT. Translation gives CASSLGQGPTDTQYF.